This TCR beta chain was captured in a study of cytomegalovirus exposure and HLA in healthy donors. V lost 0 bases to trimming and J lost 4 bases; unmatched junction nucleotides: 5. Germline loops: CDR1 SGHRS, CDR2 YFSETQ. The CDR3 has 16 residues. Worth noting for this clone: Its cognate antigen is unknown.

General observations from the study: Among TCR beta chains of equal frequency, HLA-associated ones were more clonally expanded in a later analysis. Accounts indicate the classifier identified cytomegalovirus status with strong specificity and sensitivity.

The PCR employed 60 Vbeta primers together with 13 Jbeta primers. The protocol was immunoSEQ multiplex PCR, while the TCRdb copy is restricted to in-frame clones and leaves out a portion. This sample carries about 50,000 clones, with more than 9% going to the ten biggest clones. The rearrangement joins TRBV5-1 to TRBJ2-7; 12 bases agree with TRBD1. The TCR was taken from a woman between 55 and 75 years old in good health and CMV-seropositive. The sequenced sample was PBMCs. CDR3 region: CASSLAVGQGAYEQYF. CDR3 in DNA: TGCGCCAGCAGCTTGGCCGTGGGACAGGGGGCTTACGAGCAGTACTTC.